The clone carrying this TCR beta chain came up a few times. Antigen: not known. By way of CD45RO/CCR7/CD25/CD127/CD95/CD27, the CD4+ regulatory, stem cell-like memory, central memory and naive cells were sorted. Expressed TCRB transcripts were sequenced after all isolated RNA was converted to cDNA. Clones were read by immunoSEQ multiplex PCR, and TCRdb kept only the in-frame ones, dropping some. Of 250,000 to 350,000 clones listed, approximately 15% were seen once; the top ten hold 0.015%. These data come from a study of beta chain features in type 1 diabetes. Study conclusions and caveats: Type 1 diabetes patients had moderately but significantly shorter TCRB CDR3s in all four CD4+ subsets. In these data, an HLA type influence on TCRB rearrangement remained unresolved. Insertion counts at VDJ junctions were lower in type 1 diabetes patients, who also showed more deletions there.

The TCR comes from a young man with type 1 diabetes. The sample taken for sequencing was naive CD4+ T cells from blood.

CDR3 sequence: CASSNDSPGAQYF. In DNA form, the CDR3 reads TGTGCCAGCAGTAATGACTCCCCCGGAGCCCAGTACTTC. The chain is built from TRBV6-7 and TRBJ2-5; D gene unclear. TRBV6-7 is designated an ORF whose function remains uncertain. The CDR3 sequence is 13 residues long. V lost 5 bases to trimming and J lost 9 bases, with 16 bases between them.